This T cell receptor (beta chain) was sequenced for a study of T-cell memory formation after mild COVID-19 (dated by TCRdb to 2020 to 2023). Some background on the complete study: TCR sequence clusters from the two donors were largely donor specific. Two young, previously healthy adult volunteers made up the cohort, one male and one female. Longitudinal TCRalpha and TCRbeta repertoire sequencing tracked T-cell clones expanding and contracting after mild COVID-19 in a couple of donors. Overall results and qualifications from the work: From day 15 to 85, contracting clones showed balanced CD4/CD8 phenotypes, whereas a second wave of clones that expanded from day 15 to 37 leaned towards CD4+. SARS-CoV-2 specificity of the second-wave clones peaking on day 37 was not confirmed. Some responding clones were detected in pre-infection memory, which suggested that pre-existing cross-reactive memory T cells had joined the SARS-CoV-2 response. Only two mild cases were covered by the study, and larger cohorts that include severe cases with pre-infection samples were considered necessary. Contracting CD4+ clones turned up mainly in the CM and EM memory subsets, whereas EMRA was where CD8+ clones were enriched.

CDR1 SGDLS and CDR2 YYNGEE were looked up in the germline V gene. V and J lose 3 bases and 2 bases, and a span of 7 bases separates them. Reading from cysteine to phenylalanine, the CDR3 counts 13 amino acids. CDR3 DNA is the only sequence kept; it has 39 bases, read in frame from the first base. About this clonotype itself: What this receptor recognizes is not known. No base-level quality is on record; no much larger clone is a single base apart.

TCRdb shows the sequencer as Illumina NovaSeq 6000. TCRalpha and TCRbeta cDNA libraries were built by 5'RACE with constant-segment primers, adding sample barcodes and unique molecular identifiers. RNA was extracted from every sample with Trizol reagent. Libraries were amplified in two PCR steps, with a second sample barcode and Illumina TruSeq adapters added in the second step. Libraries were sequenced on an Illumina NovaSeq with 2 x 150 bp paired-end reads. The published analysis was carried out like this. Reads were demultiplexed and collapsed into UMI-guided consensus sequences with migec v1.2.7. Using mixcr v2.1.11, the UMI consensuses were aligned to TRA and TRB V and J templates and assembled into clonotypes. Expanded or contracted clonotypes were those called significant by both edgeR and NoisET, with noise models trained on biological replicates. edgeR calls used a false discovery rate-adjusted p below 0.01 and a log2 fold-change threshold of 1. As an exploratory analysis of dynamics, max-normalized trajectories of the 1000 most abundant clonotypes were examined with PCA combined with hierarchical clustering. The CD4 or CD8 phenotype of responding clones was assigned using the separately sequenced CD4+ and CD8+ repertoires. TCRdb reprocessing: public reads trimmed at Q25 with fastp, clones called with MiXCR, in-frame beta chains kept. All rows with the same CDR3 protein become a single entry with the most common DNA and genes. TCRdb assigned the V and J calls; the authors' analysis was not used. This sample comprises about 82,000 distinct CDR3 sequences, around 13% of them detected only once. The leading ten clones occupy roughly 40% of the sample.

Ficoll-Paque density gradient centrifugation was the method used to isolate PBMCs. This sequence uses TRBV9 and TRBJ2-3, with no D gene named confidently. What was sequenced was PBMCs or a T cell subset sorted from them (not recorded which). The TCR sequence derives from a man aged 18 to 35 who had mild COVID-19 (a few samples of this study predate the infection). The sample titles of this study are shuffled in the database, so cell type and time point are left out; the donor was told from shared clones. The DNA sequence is TGTGCCAGCAGCGGCGACAACACAGATACGCAGTATTTT. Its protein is CASSGDNTDTQYF.